These 27 T cell receptor beta chains were sequenced from one sample in a study of blood T cell repertoires in COVID-19 (dated by TCRdb to 2018 to 2020). Preparation of the library involved the immunoSEQ multiplex PCR assay. TCRdb stores this immuneACCESS table with in-frame sequences only. Part of the clones is absent; in the studies checked, under half of the shortfall reflects unresolved V genes, and no reason is known for the rest. In all, the sample holds 250,000 to 350,000 clones, and 70% to 90% of those were seen once. The ten most abundant clones make up approximately 5% of the sample. The sequenced material came from PBMCs or T cells enriched from blood (not recorded which). Source of these receptors: a young woman who had recovered from COVID-19.

The gene calls are TRBV18 and TRBJ2-2; D is unresolved. Germline V gene lookup returns CDR1 KGHSH and CDR2 LQKENI. The V end was cut by 5 bases, the J end by 6 bases, with 19 bases between. The CDR3 is 16 residues long. The CDR3 DNA follows: TGTGCCAGCTCATCAACCCCCACCTATTCGGCCGGGGAGCTGTTTTTT. Protein: CASSSTPTYSAGELFF.

This clone was seen a handful of times. V and J are TRBV27 and TRBJ1-1; D might be TRBD1 (6 bases). The CDR3 totals 15 residues. V was cut by 4 bases and J by 7 bases, with 19 bases left in between. Germline CDR1 is MNHEY and CDR2 is SMNVEV (reference sequence). The CDR3 DNA reads TGTGCCAGCAGTTCTAAGAAAACCGACAGGAATGAAGCTTTCTTT. Protein: CASSSKKTDRNEAFF.

This clone appeared a few times. V is TRBV19 and J is TRBJ1-5; no clear D. The CDR3 is 15 residues long. V was cut by 2 bases and J by 6 bases, with 14 bases left in between. Germline V lookup: CDR1 LNHDA, CDR2 SQIVND (reference sequence). CDR3 bases: TGTGCCAGTAGTATAAAGCTTTTCGGCGGTCAGCCCCAGCATTTT. Amino acids: CASSIKLFGGQPQHF.

The V gene is TRBV7-8, the J gene TRBJ2-3; 9 nucleotides match TRBD2. This CDR3 contains 15 residues. With V trimmed by 4 bases and J by 2 bases, 4 bases remained unmatched. CDR1 and CDR2 from the germline V gene are SGHVS and FQNEAQ. The CDR3, as DNA: TGTGCCAGCAGCTCCCGGACTAGCGACACAGATACGCAGTATTTT. Translating it yields CASSSRTSDTDTQYF.

The chain recombines TRBV18 with TRBJ2-7; D unclear. Per germline, CDR1 KGHSH and CDR2 LQKENI. V was clipped by 2 bases and J by 0 bases, with 11 bases between them. The CDR3 sequence is 15 residues long. CDR3: CASSPRGRSSYEQYF. CDR3 nucleotide sequence: TGTGCCAGCTCACCAAGAGGTAGAAGCTCCTACGAGCAGTACTTC.

This chain connects TRBV25-1 to TRBJ1-1, with D perhaps matching TRBD1 (5 bases). Trimming took 2 bases from V and 8 from J, leaving 12 bases between them. The CDR3 sequence is 13 residues long. Germline V gene lookup returns CDR1 MGHDK and CDR2 SYGVNS. Here the CDR3 DNA reads TGTGCCAGCAGTGAAAGGGGCCTTGTAGAAGCTTTCTTT. Translation gives CASSERGLVEAFF.

The CDR3 nucleotides read TGTGCCAGCAGCAAAGACCCCCCTTACAGGGGAGATACGCAGTATTTT. Translating gives CASSKDPPYRGDTQYF. The chain employs TRBV21-1 and TRBJ2-3; TRBD1, as called in the table, went unchecked against the DNA. TRBV21-1 is reported as a pseudogene. CDR3 length: 16 residues.

The rearrangement uses TRBV27 and TRBJ2-7, with 7 bases fitting TRBD1. With 2 bases clipped from V and 5 bases from J, the junction kept 12 bases outside the gene matches. From germline, CDR1 is MNHEY and CDR2 SMNVEV (reference sequence). This CDR3 has 16 amino acids. Here the CDR3 reads CASSLVAGGLGDEQYF. The CDR3 bases are TGTGCCAGCAGTTTAGTGGCAGGGGGTTTGGGCGACGAGCAGTACTTC.

The chain uses TRBV19 and TRBJ1-2; tentative D call: TRBD1 (5 bases). The CDR3 consists of 12 residues. The V gene lost 4 bases and the J gene lost 8 bases, with 11 bases spanning the gap. CDR1 is LNHDA and CDR2 is SQIVND in the germline V gene (reference sequence). The CDR3 sequence: CASSTSGFGYTF. CDR3 sequence (DNA): TGTGCCAGTAGTACTTCAGGGTTCGGCTACACCTTC.

The V and J genes are TRBV4-1 and TRBJ2-7; D uncertain. In germline, CDR1 is MGHRA, CDR2 YSYEKL. Trimming shortened V by 0 bases and J by 9 bases, and 12 bases separated the two germline ends. The CDR3 totals 13 residues. The CDR3 protein is CASSQDAGVAQYF. The CDR3 nucleotides are TGCGCCAGCAGCCAAGATGCTGGAGTAGCGCAGTACTTC.

V gene TRBV6-1 combines with J gene TRBJ1-2, with D possibly matching TRBD1 (6 bases). Germline V lookup: CDR1 MNHNS, CDR2 SASEGT. The CDR3 has 17 amino acids. V was clipped by 4 bases and J by 4 bases, with 22 bases between them. The CDR3 here is CASSAEGDYGGPYGYTF. DNA of the CDR3: TGTGCCAGCAGTGCAGAAGGGGATTACGGGGGGCCCTATGGCTACACCTTC.

V usage is TRBV30 and J usage is TRBJ1-2, with 9 bases matching TRBD1. The CDR3 is made up of 13 amino acids. CDR1 is GTSNPN and CDR2 is SVGIG in the germline V gene (reference sequence). V lost 5 bases, J lost 8 bases, and 9 bases stayed unmatched. The CDR3 reads CAWWTGDYGGYTF. CDR3 DNA sequence: TGTGCCTGGTGGACAGGGGATTACGGCGGCTACACCTTC.

The gene calls are TRBV7-3 and TRBJ2-7; tentatively, D is TRBD2 (5 bases). CDR3 length: 14 residues. Germline CDR1 SGHTA, CDR2 FQGTGA. V gave up 1 base and J gave up 4 bases, with 11 bases separating them. The chain's CDR3 is CASSLRASGYEQYF. The CDR3 nucleotides read TGTGCCAGCAGCTTAAGGGCCTCGGGGTACGAGCAGTACTTC.

The chain couples TRBV30 to TRBJ1-5, with 7 nucleotides matching TRBD1. V was clipped by 6 bases and J by 2 bases; unmatched bases: 10. This CDR3 has 15 amino acids. Germline CDR1 is GTSNPN and CDR2 is SVGIG (reference sequence). The chain's CDR3 is CACTQGGAGNQPQHF. CDR3 DNA: TGTGCCTGCACCCAGGGGGGCGCGGGCAATCAGCCCCAGCATTTT.

This chain connects TRBV4-1 to TRBJ2-7, with D perhaps matching TRBD2 (5 bases). CDR1 MGHRA and CDR2 YSYEKL come from the germline V gene. The V end was cut by 2 bases, the J end by 7 bases, with 15 bases between. CDR3 length: 14 residues. DNA for the CDR3: TGCGCCAGCAGCCAAATACGGACCCCGGGGGAGCAGTACTTC. Translation gives CASSQIRTPGEQYF.

This clone appeared a few times. V and J are TRBV2 and TRBJ1-5; D perhaps matches TRBD1 (6 bases). Germline CDR1 SNHLY, CDR2 FYNNEI. Trimming removed 2 bases at V and 5 bases at J, with 10 bases between. CDR3 length equals 14 residues. As DNA, the CDR3 is TGTGCCAGCAGTGAAATCTCAGGGGATCAGCCCCAGCATTTT. Amino acids: CASSEISGDQPQHF.

The chain links TRBV4-1 to TRBJ1-4, with D possibly TRBD1 on 6 matching bases. This CDR3 is built from 15 residues. V lost 4 bases, J lost 8 bases, and 17 bases lay in between. CDR1 MGHRA and CDR2 YSYEKL come from the germline V gene. CDR3 residues: CASSLGGVLVEKLFF. The CDR3 bases are TGCGCCAGCAGCCTAGGGGGTGTTTTGGTGGAAAAACTGTTTTTT.

The V and J genes are TRBV28 and TRBJ2-1; 7 bases align to TRBD2. Germline V gene lookup returns CDR1 MDHEN and CDR2 SYDVKM. The CDR3 has 14 amino acids. Unmatched junction bases numbered 9, after V lost 10 bases and J lost 3 bases. CDR3 amino acids: CAISLGRGYNEQFF. As DNA, the CDR3 is TGTGCCATCTCTTTGGGGAGGGGCTACAATGAGCAGTTCTTC.

V and J are TRBV7-8 and TRBJ1-1, with 8 nucleotides matching TRBD1. Germline-derived CDR1 and CDR2 are SGHVS and FQNEAQ. Germline trimming cut 2 bases from V and 0 bases from J; bases unmatched to any gene: 2. This CDR3 contains 15 residues. The CDR3 here is CASSLLDRVNTEAFF. CDR3 DNA sequence: TGTGCCAGCAGCTTATTGGACAGGGTGAACACTGAAGCTTTCTTT.

The gene calls are TRBV5-1 and TRBJ1-1, with 8 bases lining up with TRBD1. V lost 4 bases, J lost 6 bases, and 17 bases stayed unmatched. CDR1 SGHRS and CDR2 YFSETQ come from the germline V gene. The CDR3 consists of 17 residues. CDR3 DNA: TGCGCCAGCAGCACAGACAGGGGTCAGGCGGTCCCTCCTGAAGCTTTCTTT. This encodes CASSTDRGQAVPPEAFF.

The chain is built from TRBV2 and TRBJ1-6; D not resolved. The CDR3 length is 13 residues. Germline V gives CDR1 SNHLY, CDR2 FYNNEI. The V end was cut by 4 bases, the J end by 10 bases, with 11 bases between. In DNA, the CDR3 is TGTGCCAGCAGTGTGGGCAGTCGGTCACCCCTCCACTTT. It codes for CASSVGSRSPLHF.

The V call is TRBV7-8, the J call TRBJ1-5; D is perhaps TRBD1 (5 bases). CDR1 SGHVS and CDR2 FQNEAQ come from the germline V gene. The V gene lost 2 bases and the J gene lost 3 bases, with 11 bases spanning the gap. The CDR3 has 15 amino acids. The CDR3 sequence is CASSLSKTDNQPQHF. In DNA form, the CDR3 reads TGTGCCAGCAGCTTATCGAAGACAGACAATCAGCCCCAGCATTTT. The full variable domain, in which reference TRBV7-8 and TRBJ1-5 provide the parts outside the CDR3, is GAGVSQSPRYKVAKRGQDVALRCDPISGHVSLFWYQQALGQGPEFLTYFQNEAQLDKSGLPSDRFFAERPEGSVSTLKIQRTQQEDSAVYLCASSLSKTDNQPQHFGDGTRLSIL.

J is TRBJ1-5 and V is TRBV18; weak D call: TRBD1 (5 bases). Per the germline V gene, CDR1 is KGHSH and CDR2 is LQKENI. The CDR3 consists of 15 residues. Deletions cut 3 bases from V and 7 bases from J, with 16 bases between. CDR3 coding DNA: TGTGCCAGCTCACCCTTGGGGGGGAACCGGCAGCCCCAGCATTTT. Translating gives CASSPLGGNRQPQHF.

The chain is built from TRBV19 and TRBJ2-7, with D perhaps matching TRBD1 (5 bases). This CDR3 region has 13 residues. Trimming shortened V by 3 bases and J by 2 bases, and 8 bases separated the two germline ends. Germline loops: CDR1 LNHDA, CDR2 SQIVND (reference sequence). The CDR3 region is CASSMPGPYEQYF. CDR3 coding DNA: TGTGCCAGTAGTATGCCAGGGCCCTACGAGCAGTACTTC.

V and J are TRBV5-5 and TRBJ1-2, with no clear D. Per the germline V gene, CDR1 is SGHKS and CDR2 is YYEKEE (reference sequence). The length of the CDR3 is 15 residues. V was pared by 4 bases and J by 2 bases, with 15 bases between. CDR3 sequence reads: CASSLESTENYGYTF. The CDR3 DNA reads as TGTGCCAGCAGCCTGGAAAGCACAGAGAACTATGGCTACACCTTC.

CDR3: CASSRQGGEGYGYTF. CDR3 nucleotides: TGTGCCAGCAGCCGTCAGGGAGGGGAGGGCTATGGCTACACCTTC. V usage is TRBV3-1 (or the pseudogene TRBV3-2) and J usage is TRBJ1-2; D might be TRBD1 (5 bases). Trimming removed 4 bases at V and 4 bases at J, with 16 bases between. This CDR3 comprises 15 residues. Per the germline V gene, CDR1 is LGHDT and CDR2 is YNNKEL (reference sequence).

This chain joins TRBV18 and TRBJ2-2; 10 bases are a match to TRBD1. V lost 3 bases and J lost 4; bases outside the gene matches: 5. Germline CDR1 KGHSH, CDR2 LQKENI. The CDR3 has 16 amino acids. This CDR3 reads CASSPTDRGGTGELFF. CDR3 coding DNA: TGTGCCAGCTCACCGACGGACAGGGGGGGCACCGGGGAGCTGTTTTTT.